These 21 T cell receptor beta chains were all obtained from the same sample, sequenced in a study of radiotherapy plus CTLA-4 blockade in lung cancer. The method was immunoSEQ multiplex PCR; TCRdb's version includes in-frame clones alone and lacks a portion of them. The sample lists some 90,000 clones; approximately 84% were seen once. Here the sequenced sample was peripheral blood, taken from a patient treated with radiotherapy plus ipilimumab. These receptors all stem from a human donor with non-small cell lung cancer who had a partial response to radiotherapy plus ipilimumab.

The rearrangement joins TRBV9 to TRBJ1-1; D gene ambiguous. Trimming took off 4 bases at V and 4 bases at J, with 11 bases between the two ends. CDR1 is SGDLS and CDR2 is YYNGEE in the germline V gene. The length of the CDR3 is 13 residues. CDR3 DNA sequence: TGTGCCAGCAGCCCCCGCGGCGGCACTGAAGCTTTCTTT. Its protein product is CASSPRGGTEAFF.

The chain recombines TRBV7-2 with TRBJ2-3, with a tentative D call TRBD2 (6 bases). The CDR3 consists of 15 residues. CDR1 and CDR2 (germline): SGHTA, FQGNSA. V lost 0 bases and J lost 7, with 14 bases in between. This chain's CDR3 is CASSLARGGTNTQYF. CDR3 bases: TGTGCCAGCAGCTTAGCGCGGGGCGGGACGAATACGCAGTATTTT.

This chain's CDR3 is CASSLAGLSEQYF. CDR3 nucleotide sequence: TGCGCCAGCAGCTTGGCAGGCTTAAGCGAGCAGTACTTC. The V and J genes are TRBV5-1 and TRBJ2-7; D is uncertain. The CDR3 runs to 13 residues. From germline, CDR1 is SGHRS and CDR2 YFSETQ. V lost 0 bases, J lost 6 bases, and 10 bases lay in between.

This clone was found a few times. The chain joins TRBV28 to TRBJ2-3; D gene uncertain. The CDR3 is made up of 10 amino acids. V was pared by 3 bases and J by 11 bases, with 6 bases between. CDR1 and CDR2 from the germline V gene are MDHEN and SYDVKM. CDR3 DNA sequence: TGTGCCAGCAGTTTCGGAGTGCAGTATTTT. As protein: CASSFGVQYF.

This chain joins TRBV28 and TRBJ1-4, with no clear D. V was trimmed by 5 bases and J by 12 bases, leaving 10 bases between them. Per the germline V gene, CDR1 is MDHEN and CDR2 is SYDVKM. This CDR3 spans 11 amino acids. CDR3 coding DNA: TGTGCCAGCAGTCACGGGGTTCAACTGTTTTTT. This encodes CASSHGVQLFF.

The chain recombines TRBV5-6 with TRBJ1-5; a weak D match, TRBD1 (6 bases). V lost 2 bases and J lost 5, with 14 bases in between. The germline gives CDR1 SGHDT, CDR2 YYEEEE. The CDR3 is made up of 15 amino acids. CDR3: CASSFRRQGHQPQHF. CDR3 nucleotide sequence: TGTGCCAGCAGCTTCCGCCGGCAGGGGCATCAGCCCCAGCATTTT.

The chain couples TRBV7-9 to TRBJ1-1, with TRBD1 matching over 7 bases. Germline lookup yields CDR1 SEHNR and CDR2 FQNEAQ (reference sequence). With V trimmed by 3 bases and J by 1 base, 5 bases remained unmatched. The CDR3 runs 15 residues. CDR3 DNA sequence: TGTGCCAGCAGCTTCGACAGGGACCGGAACACTGAAGCTTTCTTT. Its translation: CASSFDRDRNTEAFF. Full variable domain (outside the CDR3, taken from reference TRBV7-9 and TRBJ1-1): DTGVSQNPRHKITKRGQNVTFRCDPISEHNRLYWYRQTLGQGPEFLTYFQNEAQLEKSRLLSDRFSAERPKGSFSTLEIQRTEQGDSAMYLCASSFDRDRNTEAFFGQGTRLTVV.

The V call is TRBV5-6, the J call TRBJ2-7, with TRBD2 matching over 14 bases. In germline, CDR1 is SGHDT, CDR2 YYEEEE. J gave up 4 bases and V 4 bases, and 4 bases lay outside the gene matches. This CDR3 spans 15 amino acids. CDR3 DNA sequence: TGTGCCAGCAGCGGGGGACTAGCGGGGGAATACGAGCAGTACTTC. Residues: CASSGGLAGEYEQYF.

The chain links TRBV5-4 to TRBJ2-3, with TRBD2 identical over 9 bases. This CDR3 spans 16 amino acids. In germline, CDR1 is SGHNT, CDR2 YYREEE (reference sequence). The V and J ends lost 0 bases and 6 bases, in that order; junction bases with no gene match: 8. The CDR3 protein is CASSLVVAGVTDTQYF. CDR3 coding DNA: TGTGCCAGCAGCTTGGTCGTAGCGGGAGTCACGGATACGCAGTATTTT.

The chain joins TRBV7-6 to TRBJ2-7; TRBD2 might be the D (5 bases). The V gene lost 7 bases and the J gene lost 3 bases, with 16 bases spanning the gap. Germline V CDR1 and CDR2: SGHVS, FNYEAQ. The CDR3 spans 14 residues. CDR3 DNA sequence: TGTGCCAGCACCGAGACGGGGAATTACTACGAGCAGTACTTC. Protein product: CASTETGNYYEQYF.

In its sample, this clone was seen once. This rearrangement joins TRBV7-9 to TRBJ2-5, with 12 bases lining up with TRBD2. This CDR3 has 16 amino acids. Trimming cost V 5 bases and J 8 bases; bases outside gene matches: 12. CDR1 is SEHNR, CDR2 FQNEAQ, per germline (reference sequence). CDR3 sequence reads: CASSGLAGGTRETQYF. The CDR3 DNA reads TGTGCCAGCAGCGGTCTAGCGGGAGGGACAAGAGAAACCCAGTACTTC.

This clone was counted between two and nine times. The chain employs TRBV19 and TRBJ1-2; D perhaps matches TRBD1 (5 bases). Germline CDR1 is LNHDA and CDR2 is SQIVND (reference sequence). With 5 bases removed from V and 8 bases from J, the gap between germline ends came to 18 bases. The CDR3 has 14 amino acids. This CDR3 reads CASSSTRGARGYTF. CDR3 coding DNA: TGTGCCAGTAGTTCCACAAGGGGCGCGAGGGGCTACACCTTC.

The chain links TRBV27 to TRBJ2-1; a weak D match, TRBD2 (6 bases). The germline CDR1 and CDR2 sequences are MNHEY and SMNVEV (reference sequence). This CDR3 has 14 amino acids. V dropped 5 bases and J dropped 8 bases, with 16 bases sitting between them. CDR3 coding DNA: TGTGCCAGCAGTAGGGTCTTGGCGGGATATGAGCAGTTCTTC. Amino acids: CASSRVLAGYEQFF.

The CDR3 DNA follows: TGCGCCAGCAGCTTGGGACAGGGGAAACTTTCGTATGGGCAGTACTTC. Its protein is CASSLGQGKLSYGQYF. This chain uses TRBV5-1 with TRBJ2-7; TRBD1 matches 8 bases. Trimming removed 0 bases from V and 9 bases from J; junction bases left unmatched: 14. CDR1 SGHRS and CDR2 YFSETQ come from the germline V gene. CDR3 length: 16 residues.

The chain combines TRBV9 with TRBJ2-3; TRBD2 aligns across 9 bases. J was trimmed by 4 bases and V by 3 bases; bases with no gene match: 9. The CDR3 has 16 residues. In germline, CDR1 is SGDLS, CDR2 YYNGEE. The CDR3 DNA follows: TGTGCCAGCAGCGCAAGGAGCGGGAGGACGGCAGATACGCAGTATTTT. It specifies CASSARSGRTADTQYF.

This clone was picked up a small number of times. The genes are TRBV2 and TRBJ2-4; maybe TRBD2 (5 bases). Germline loops: CDR1 SNHLY, CDR2 FYNNEI. The V end was cut by 7 bases, the J end by 0 bases, with 7 bases between. The CDR3 has 13 amino acids. The CDR3 nucleotides are TGTGCCAGCAACGGGGAAGCCAAAAACATTCAGTACTTC. Its protein product is CASNGEAKNIQYF.

The gene calls are TRBV6-4 and TRBJ2-1; 11 bases are a match to TRBD2. V dropped 3 bases and J dropped 2; count of bases not matched to a gene: 6. Per the germline V gene, CDR1 is MRHNA and CDR2 is SNTAGT. The CDR3 length is 17 residues. This chain's CDR3 is CASSERPGLAAYNEQFF. The DNA for the CDR3 is TGTGCCAGCAGTGAAAGACCGGGACTAGCGGCCTACAATGAGCAGTTCTTC.

This sequence joins TRBV29-1 and TRBJ2-3, with 8 bases lining up with TRBD2. The CDR3 extends over 13 amino acids. V lost 8 bases to trimming and J lost 0 bases; unmatched junction nucleotides: 4. Germline loops: CDR1 SQVTM, CDR2 ANQGSEA. Written as DNA, the CDR3 is TGCAGCCTGTCGGGAGGGAGCACAGATACGCAGTATTTT. Its protein is CSLSGGSTDTQYF.

The J gene is TRBJ2-7, the V gene TRBV7-8, with 9 positions matching TRBD2. The CDR3 is made up of 17 amino acids. The J segment lost 5 bases and the V segment lost 3 bases, leaving 14 bases of the junction unmatched. CDR1 SGHVS and CDR2 FQNEAQ come from the germline V gene. The CDR3 loop is CASSFGIVLREGDEQYF. The CDR3 nucleotides are TGTGCCAGCAGCTTTGGTATCGTCTTGCGGGAGGGAGACGAGCAGTACTTC.

This clone appeared a single time. The chain joins TRBV5-1 to TRBJ2-1; 8 bases match TRBD2. Trimming took 1 base from V and 8 from J; bases not matched to a gene: 2. CDR1 and CDR2 (germline): SGHRS, YFSETQ. This CDR3 spans 13 amino acids. DNA for the CDR3: TGCGCCAGCAGCTTGCGGGAGGGGGATGAGCAGTTCTTC. This sequence encodes CASSLREGDEQFF.

The chain has TRBV6-4 and TRBJ1-1, with unresolved D. CDR1 and CDR2 from the germline V gene are MRHNA and SNTAGT. Trimming left V 5 bases short and J 7 bases short, with 8 bases between. CDR3 size: 11 residues. CDR3 region: CASSLRGEAFF. The CDR3 coding sequence is TGTGCCAGCAGTCTTCGGGGTGAAGCTTTCTTT.